This T cell receptor beta chain was obtained from a study of T-cell reconstitution after alpha-beta-depleted transplantation in children. The V end lost 1 base, the J end lost 5 bases, and 18 bases lay between the germline ends. This CDR3 is built from 16 residues. Germline loops: CDR1 SEHNR, CDR2 FQNEAQ (reference sequence). Researchers prepared the TCRbeta library using unique molecular identifiers, the study reports. TCRdb reprocessed the PCR reads with MiXCR, giving one entry per CDR3 protein. Of approximately 800,000 distinct CDR3 sequences detected, around 15% appear once; the ten largest clones hold roughly 4.8%. Regarding the study as a whole: Where some patients showed high TCRbeta diversity at day 60, it came from recipient T cells and thymic progenitors that had survived. Reportedly, alpha-beta T cells present about two months post-transplant originated from several hundred expanded clones of graft origin. Once a year had passed after transplant, T-cell counts and diversity came mostly from newly produced T cells.

This clonotype was seen more than once but under ten times. The antigen is undetermined. The TCR sequence derives from a male patient aged 10-17 years who had a stem cell transplant for acute lymphoblastic leukemia, so the T cells may come from the graft donor. Sequences were derived from PBMCs, mostly from graft donor cells, sampled 360 days after TCRalphabeta/CD19-depleted stem cell transplant. The chain uses TRBV7-9 and TRBJ2-7; TRBD1 is a possible D gene (6 bases). The CDR3 is CASSLGPRGKAHEQYF. The CDR3 nucleotides read TGTGCCAGCAGCTTAGGTCCCAGGGGAAAGGCTCACGAGCAGTACTTC.